The 23 T cell receptor beta chains below come from one sample, sequenced in a study of T cells in Graves' hyperthyroidism and ophthalmopathy. Researchers took RNA transcripts and amplified the TCR beta CDR3 regions from them. A set of HTBI primers served as the primers for a first-round RT-PCR of the TCR CDR3. TCRdb reprocessed the multiplex PCR reads with MiXCR, giving one entry per CDR3 protein. The profile shows approximately 600,000 distinct CDR3 sequences, 15% to 20% of them singletons. The specimen was blood. These receptor sequences come from a woman aged 30 to 39 with Graves' hyperthyroidism.

The rearrangement uses TRBV20-1 and TRBJ2-6; D is possibly TRBD1 (5 bases). Deletions cut 2 bases from V and 3 bases from J, with 11 bases between. Germline assignment: CDR1 DFQATT and CDR2 SNEGSKA (reference sequence). This CDR3 region has 15 residues. The CDR3 nucleotides are TGCAGTGCTAGAAACGTCAGGGATGGGGCCAACGTCCTGACTTTC. Encoded protein: CSARNVRDGANVLTF.

This clonotype was recorded many times. This sequence joins TRBV7-2 and TRBJ1-1; TRBD1 agrees at 7 bases. Germline assignment: CDR1 SGHTA and CDR2 FQGNSA. The V gene end was trimmed by 5 bases and the J gene end by 1 base; junction bases not matched to a gene: 10. The CDR3 covers 16 residues. Here the CDR3 DNA reads TGTGCCAGCAGCCGCCAGACAGGGAGGGGGAACACTGAAGCTTTCTTT. Translation gives CASSRQTGRGNTEAFF.

There are many counts of this clonotype. This chain joins TRBV28 and TRBJ2-3; 7 nucleotides line up with TRBD2. Trimming removed 7 bases from V and 0 bases from J; junction bases left unmatched: 13. The CDR3 runs 17 residues. Germline CDR1 reads MDHEN; CDR2 reads SYDVKM. CDR3 bases: TGTGCCAGCACGGAACGAGCTAGCGGACTTAGCACAGATACGCAGTATTTT. This sequence encodes CASTERASGLSTDTQYF.

This clonotype was seen repeatedly, ten times or more. The CDR3 region is CASSPGRPYTSPLYEQYF. The CDR3 DNA reads TGTGCCAGCAGTCCAGGGAGACCCTACACATCCCCTCTCTACGAGCAGTACTTC. This chain uses TRBV27 with TRBJ2-7; D tentatively fits TRBD1 or TRBD2 (5 bases each). With 5 bases removed from V and 3 bases from J, the gap between germline ends came to 26 bases. This CDR3 has 18 amino acids. Germline CDR1 MNHEY, CDR2 SMNVEV (reference sequence).

The table lists this clonotype with many counts. V and J are TRBV6-5 and TRBJ1-1, with no clear D. CDR3 length equals 14 residues. V shed 2 bases and J shed 0 bases, with 7 bases lying between them. Germline CDR1 MNHEY, CDR2 SVGAGI. The CDR3 protein is CASSYTDMNTEAFF. The CDR3 bases are TGTGCCAGCAGTTACACAGACATGAACACTGAAGCTTTCTTT.

Note on this clonotype: Possible read error: a much larger clone is one base away. The rearrangement joins TRBV5-6 to TRBJ1-1; TRBD1 might be the D (5 bases). This CDR3 is built from 11 residues. From germline, CDR1 is SGHDT and CDR2 YYEEEE. Written as DNA, the CDR3 is TGTGCCAGCCAAGCGGGACTAGTTGCTGTCTTT. It encodes CASQAGLVAVF.

In the case of this clonotype: This sequence may be a read error, since a much larger clone differs from it by one base. The V call is TRBV5-5, the J call TRBJ2-1; D not resolved. The length of the CDR3 is 15 residues. Germline V lookup: CDR1 SGHKS, CDR2 YYEKEE (reference sequence). V was pared by 0 bases and J by 1 base, with 8 bases between. In DNA form, the CDR3 reads TGTGCCAGCAGCTTGGCGGACCGATCCTACAATGAGCAGTTCTTC. This translates into CASSLADRSYNEQFF.

The V gene is TRBV7-9, the J gene TRBJ2-1; 15 nucleotides line up with TRBD2. Trimming at V came to 5 bases and at J to 14 bases, leaving 10 bases not matched to a gene. CDR1 and CDR2 (germline): SEHNR, FQNEAQ (reference sequence). This CDR3 is built from 15 residues. CDR3 in DNA: TGTGCCAGCAGCCCTCGGACTAGCGGGAGGGCCCGGGAGTTCTTC. It encodes CASSPRTSGRAREFF.

This clonotype was seen ten or more times. This sequence joins TRBV28 and TRBJ2-7; 7 nucleotides line up with TRBD1. The CDR3 runs 14 residues. The germline V gene has CDR1 MDHEN and CDR2 SYDVKM. The ends lost 6 bases at V and 3 bases at J; junction bases unmatched: 8. This CDR3 reads CASRPRGRGYEQYF. CDR3 nucleotides: TGTGCCAGCAGACCGAGGGGGCGCGGCTACGAGCAGTACTTC.

The sample holds one count of this clonotype. The chain joins TRBV18 to TRBJ2-2, with 10 bases that match TRBD1. Per the germline V gene, CDR1 is KGHSH and CDR2 is LQKENI. CDR3 length: 17 residues. The V gene end was trimmed by 3 bases and the J gene end by 0 bases; junction bases not matched to a gene: 4. The CDR3 DNA sequence: TGTGCCAGCTCACCCGGTGGACAGGGGGCGAACACCGGGGAGCTGTTTTTT. It is translated as CASSPGGQGANTGELFF.

This clonotype has ten or more counts. The V gene is TRBV7-8, the J gene TRBJ2-7; TRBD2 is a possible D gene (7 bases). V was shortened by 8 bases and J by 2 bases, with 16 bases between the two germline ends. This CDR3 is 14 amino acids long. CDR1 is SGHVS, CDR2 FQNEAQ, per germline. The CDR3 loop is CASRGGPGTYEQYF. The CDR3 DNA reads TGTGCCAGCCGCGGGGGCCCAGGGACCTACGAGCAGTACTTC.

This clonotype was seen repeatedly, ten times or more. The V gene is TRBV7-8, the J gene TRBJ1-5; weak D call: TRBD1 (5 bases). Germline CDR1 reads SGHVS; CDR2 reads FQNEAQ. The CDR3 length is 14 residues. The V end lost 1 base, the J end lost 7 bases, and 11 bases lay between the germline ends. CDR3 DNA: TGTGCCAGCAGCTTAGTTCAGGGAAACCAGCCCCAGCATTTT. It codes for CASSLVQGNQPQHF. Supplemented by reference TRBV7-8 and TRBJ1-5, the full variable domain reads GAGVSQSPRYKVAKRGQDVALRCDPISGHVSLFWYQQALGQGPEFLTYFQNEAQLDKSGLPSDRFFAERPEGSVSTLKIQRTQQEDSAVYLCASSLVQGNQPQHFGDGTRLSIL.

This clonotype has only a few counts. This chain links TRBV9 with TRBJ2-2, with D hard to call. Trimming took off 3 bases at V and 0 bases at J, with 3 bases between the two ends. Germline loops: CDR1 SGDLS, CDR2 YYNGEE. The CDR3 runs 13 residues. The CDR3 region is CASSGPNTGELFF. In nucleotides, the CDR3 is TGTGCCAGCAGCGGCCCGAACACCGGGGAGCTGTTTTTT.

Worth noting for this clonotype: One end of the junction does not line up with germline, which may come from a read error. The chain uses TRBV2 and TRBJ1-1, with a weak D call TRBD1 (6 bases). The germline V gene has CDR1 SNHLY and CDR2 FYNNEI. CDR3 size: 13 residues. The DNA for the CDR3 is TGTGCCAGCAGTGAGGACAGACGGACTGAAACTTTCTTT. It yields the protein CASSEDRRTETFF.

There are a few counts of this clonotype. The chain carries TRBV7-2 and TRBJ1-4; D not certain. V lost 2 bases, J lost 5 bases, and 12 bases lay in between. The CDR3 spans 15 residues. Germline CDR1 reads SGHTA; CDR2 reads FQGNSA. The CDR3 region is CASSLRLTRNEKLFF. The CDR3 bases are TGTGCCAGCAGCTTAAGGTTAACCCGAAATGAAAAACTGTTTTTT.

This clonotype was seen many times. The CDR3 DNA reads TGTGCCACCAGGGCGAACACTGAAGCTTTCTTT. Translating it yields CATRANTEAFF. The chain couples TRBV6-1 to TRBJ1-1; a weak D match, TRBD1 (5 bases). V lost 10 bases and J 1 base, leaving 7 bases between the germline ends. CDR1 MNHNS and CDR2 SASEGT come from the germline V gene. The CDR3 consists of 11 residues.

The table lists this clonotype with many counts. This chain connects TRBV11-2 to TRBJ2-7, with D possibly called TRBD1 or TRBD2 (5 bases each). V was pared by 5 bases and J by 1 base, with 9 bases between. Germline assignment: CDR1 SGHAT and CDR2 FQNNGV. This CDR3 is built from 13 residues. For the CDR3, the DNA is TGTGCCAGCAGCCGGGACGCTTCCTACGAGCAGTACTTC. This encodes CASSRDASYEQYF.

The rearrangement links TRBV20-1 to TRBJ2-1; 8 bases agree with TRBD1. There are 15 residues in the CDR3. Losses at the gene ends were 1 base for V and 7 bases for J; bases not matched to a gene: 9. Germline CDR1 DFQATT, CDR2 SNEGSKA (reference sequence). The CDR3 spells CSARVGQGARNEQFF. The CDR3 DNA reads TGCAGTGCTAGAGTAGGCCAGGGGGCGAGGAATGAGCAGTTCTTC.

V is TRBV19 and J is TRBJ2-3; D is unclear. V lost 8 bases to trimming and J lost 0 bases, with 18 bases between them. The germline V gene has CDR1 LNHDA and CDR2 SQIVND (reference sequence). This CDR3 comprises 16 residues. CDR3 DNA: TGTGCCAGTGCCTCCAAATCCCAACTTAGCACAGATACGCAGTATTTT. Amino acid sequence: CASASKSQLSTDTQYF.

This clonotype has ten or more counts. The V and J genes are TRBV6-1 and TRBJ1-2, with 10 bases matching TRBD1. The CDR3 totals 14 residues. V lost 5 bases to trimming and J lost 6 bases; unmatched junction nucleotides: 6. Germline CDR1 reads MNHNS; CDR2 reads SASEGT. The DNA of the CDR3 is TGTGCCAGCAGTAGGACAGGGGGGACTCATGGCTACACCTTC. Translated: CASSRTGGTHGYTF.

This rearrangement joins TRBV6-4 to TRBJ1-1; TRBD1 matches 7 bases. CDR1 is MRHNA, CDR2 SNTAGT, per germline. J was trimmed by 4 bases and V by 4 bases; bases with no gene match: 3. This CDR3 contains 13 residues. CDR3 coding DNA: TGTGCCAGCAGTGCCAGGGGGGGCACTGAAGCTTTCTTT. It specifies CASSARGGTEAFF.

The chain has TRBV11-1 and TRBJ2-4, with D possibly matching TRBD1 (6 bases). Per the germline V gene, CDR1 is SGHAT and CDR2 is FQDESV (reference sequence). V was shortened by 5 bases and J by 0 bases, with 20 bases between the two germline ends. The CDR3 is 18 amino acids. CDR3 DNA sequence: TGTGCCAGCAGCGTAAGACCCTGGACAGTTCAAGCCAAAAACATTCAGTACTTC. This encodes CASSVRPWTVQAKNIQYF.

The chain is built from TRBV6-1 and TRBJ2-7; D is possibly TRBD1 or TRBD2 (5 bases each). V was clipped by 4 bases and J by 3 bases, with 13 bases between them. The CDR3 length is 14 residues. The germline V gene has CDR1 MNHNS and CDR2 SASEGT. The CDR3 loop reads CASSGGDQVYEQYF. The CDR3 nucleotides read TGTGCCAGCAGTGGAGGGGACCAAGTCTACGAGCAGTACTTC.